The sequence of this TCR beta chain was determined in a study of blood T cell repertoires in COVID-19. Across the study: T cells, B-cell-depleted T cells, or PBMCs provided the cDNA or gDNA that served as material.

Data came from immunoSEQ multiplex PCR; TCRdb stores just in-frame clones and leaves some out. The sample holds approximately 350,000 clones, roughly 90% seen once. Germline-derived CDR1 and CDR2 are KGHDR and SFDVKD. The CDR3 loop spans 13 amino acids. Trimming shortened V by 5 bases and J by 3 bases, and 9 bases separated the two germline ends. The genes are TRBV24-1 and TRBJ2-5, with D perhaps matching TRBD2 (5 bases). The receptor comes from a woman in her seventies with COVID-19, enrolled during active disease. The sample comprised peripheral blood. The CDR3 protein is CATSVVEEETQYF. The CDR3 DNA reads TGTGCCACCAGTGTGGTGGAGGAAGAGACCCAGTACTTC.